One sample yielded the 9 T cell receptor beta chains listed below, sequenced in a study of T cells in Graves' hyperthyroidism and ophthalmopathy. What was amplified from RNA transcripts were TCR beta CDR3 regions. Carried out on the TCR CDR3, a first-round RT-PCR used the HTBI primer set. Each CDR3 protein gets one entry after TCRdb re-called the multiplex PCR reads with MiXCR. The table shows roughly 510,000 distinct CDR3 sequences, with around 20% occurring only once. The sample consisted of blood. These receptors were obtained from a man aged 18 to 29 with Graves' hyperthyroidism.

This clonotype was counted at least ten times. DNA of the CDR3: TGCAGCGTGGTCCCGGGACTAGCGGGGTTGGAGCAGTACTTC. Its protein is CSVVPGLAGLEQYF. The rearrangement uses TRBV29-1 and TRBJ2-7; 13 bases fit TRBD2. Germline CDR1 is SQVTM and CDR2 is ANQGSEA. V lost 6 bases to trimming and J lost 7 bases; unmatched junction nucleotides: 9. The CDR3 contains 14 residues.

This clonotype has only one observation. A much larger clone sits a single nucleotide away, making a read error possible. The chain couples TRBV28 to TRBJ1-2; D remains unclear. The CDR3 contains 17 residues. The germline V and J ends were trimmed by 2 bases and 5 bases, with 21 bases remaining between them. Germline V gene sequence: CDR1 MDHEN, CDR2 SYDVKM. CDR3 sequence: CASSLEEAATSQYGYTF. In nucleotides, the CDR3 is TGTGCCAGCAGTTTAGAAGAGGCTGCCACGTCCCAGTATGGCTACACCTTC.

The table lists this clonotype with a few counts. This chain connects TRBV28 to TRBJ2-2; 7 bases are shared with TRBD1. J gave up 1 base and V 3 bases, and 2 bases lay outside the gene matches. The CDR3 loop spans 15 amino acids. Looked up from germline, CDR1 is MDHEN and CDR2 is SYDVKM. The CDR3 reads CASSFGTENTGELFF. The CDR3 nucleotides are TGTGCCAGCAGTTTTGGGACAGAGAACACCGGGGAGCTGTTTTTT.

The chain couples TRBV12-3 or TRBV12-4 to TRBJ2-7; 8 bases fit TRBD1. The CDR3 is 15 amino acids. V lost 4 bases, J lost 5 bases, and 10 bases stayed unmatched. CDR3 DNA sequence: TGTGCCAGCAGTTACGACAGGGGCCCGGGGGACGAGCAGTACTTC. It encodes CASSYDRGPGDEQYF.

The rearrangement joins TRBV9 to TRBJ1-1; unclear D gene. Germline V lookup: CDR1 SGDLS, CDR2 YYNGEE. The germline V and J ends were trimmed by 0 bases and 0 bases, with 9 bases remaining between them. CDR3 size: 15 residues. The chain's CDR3 is CASSVDGGLNTEAFF. CDR3 coding DNA: TGTGCCAGCAGCGTAGATGGAGGCCTGAACACTGAAGCTTTCTTT.

This clonotype was seen at least ten times. V gene TRBV9 combines with J gene TRBJ1-2; D is ambiguous. The V gene lost 4 bases and the J gene lost 0 bases, with 13 bases spanning the gap. Germline V gives CDR1 SGDLS, CDR2 YYNGEE. This CDR3 has 15 amino acids. The CDR3 nucleotides are TGTGCCAGCAGCCCTACCCAAGGACCTAACTATGGCTACACCTTC. Amino acid sequence: CASSPTQGPNYGYTF.

This clonotype was detected many times. The J gene is TRBJ1-2, the V gene TRBV11-1; D might be TRBD1 (5 bases). V lost 3 bases, J lost 3 bases, and 17 bases lay in between. Looked up from germline, CDR1 is SGHAT and CDR2 is FQDESV (reference sequence). The CDR3 consists of 16 residues. The CDR3 DNA reads TGTGCCAGCAGCTTCGGCCCCAGCCAGGGTTACTATGGCTACACCTTC. It specifies CASSFGPSQGYYGYTF.

In its sample, this clonotype was seen a few times. The J gene is TRBJ2-7, the V gene TRBV6-1; 7 bases are shared with TRBD1. The CDR3 loop spans 14 amino acids. The germline V gene encodes CDR1 MNHNS and CDR2 SASEGT. Losses at the gene ends were 3 bases for V and 3 bases for J; bases not matched to a gene: 5. The CDR3 DNA reads as TGTGCCAGCAGTGACAGGGGGTATGGCTACGAGCAGTACTTC. Translated: CASSDRGYGYEQYF.

The chain joins TRBV30 to TRBJ1-5; D gene uncertain. The germline V gene encodes CDR1 GTSNPN and CDR2 SVGIG (reference sequence). The CDR3 sequence is 15 residues long. Trimming pared 2 bases from V and 2 bases from J, leaving 13 bases between. CDR3 loop: CAWSLTGLGNQPQHF. The DNA for the CDR3 is TGTGCCTGGAGTTTGACCGGTCTCGGCAATCAGCCCCAGCATTTT.